Detailed here is one T cell receptor (beta chain). What it binds is not known. A much larger clone is a single base away; this may be a read error. TCR beta cDNA was reverse-transcribed from approximately 0.45 ug of total RNA. The reaction used a constant-region primer and ProtoScript II reverse transcriptase. Researchers made the TCR beta libraries by running three nested multiplex PCR rounds with slightly modified ARM-PCR. With TRBV1-TRBV30 forward primers and a C-beta reverse primer, the first two PCR rounds were run for roughly 9 cycles each. TCRdb re-derived calls from the multiplex PCR reads in MiXCR, one entry per CDR3 protein. The sample contains fewer than 400,000 distinct CDR3 sequences, roughly 60% of which appear only once. This record belongs to a study of tumor-infiltrating lymphocytes in primary liver carcinoma. Study-wide context: The patients presented with primary liver carcinoma, which was managed through surgical resection. Staging of the tumors gave T1-T3 N0M0, with widths of about 4.2 to 11 cm.

Trimming took 10 bases from V and 9 from J; bases not matched to a gene: 12. Germline V gene sequence: CDR1 MNHEY, CDR2 SVGAGI. CDR3 length: 14 amino acids. Study conclusions and caveats: A significantly higher top-250-clone fraction was found in tumors than in blood (p = 0.039).

The source of the blood RNA was unsorted whole blood, and germline DNA was extracted as well. The chain recombines TRBV6-5 with TRBJ2-1, with TRBD2 matching 10 bases. Sequenced sample: peripheral blood. This clonotype was obtained from a woman in her twenties or thirties with primary liver carcinoma and hepatitis B virus infection. CDR3 sequence (DNA): TGTGCCATCCAAGCGGGAGGGCCTGTTGGTGAGCAGTTCTTC. Amino acids: CAIQAGGPVGEQFF.